Listed below are T cell receptor beta chains from one sample, sequenced in a study of T cells after yellow fever vaccination. TCRdb reprocessed the 5' RACE reads via MiXCR and lists one record per CDR3 protein. Counted here are over 300,000 distinct CDR3 sequences, 6.8% occurring once; the ten biggest clones make up roughly 19%. Sample: PBMCs, taken roughly seven weeks after the first yellow fever vaccination. Receptors were obtained from a young man who received the YFV17D yellow fever vaccine. CDR3s include the opening cysteine and the closing phenylalanine or tryptophan. D genes are given only for firm matches. Expanded clones are given a class, and other clones once, few, many or no size at all.

J: TRBJ2-5
V: TRBV25-1
size: .
D: .
DNA: TGTGCCAGCAGTGAAGTCATGATGGAGACCCAGTACTTC
CDR3: CASSEVMMETQYF

J: TRBJ1-2
V: TRBV4-1
size: few
D: .
DNA: TGCGCCAGCAGCCAAGAAGGCGTCAGGGGTTTCTATGGCTACACCTTC
CDR3: CASSQEGVRGFYGYTF

J: TRBJ1-6
V: TRBV20-1
size: many
D: .
DNA: TGCAGTGCTGTGGACAGCAGCTCCTATAATTCACCCCTCCACTTT
CDR3: CSAVDSSSYNSPLHF

J: TRBJ1-2
V: TRBV7-2
size: .
D: TRBD1
DNA: TGTGCCAGCAGCTGGGACAGAATCAACTATGGCTACACCTTC
CDR3: CASSWDRINYGYTF

J: TRBJ2-1
V: TRBV5-1
size: few
D: .
DNA: TGCGCCAGCAGCTTGGACGGGGGTGCGTACAATGAGCAGTTCTTC
CDR3: CASSLDGGAYNEQFF

J: TRBJ2-5
V: TRBV20-1
size: few
D: .
DNA: TGCAGTGCGGGAACAGGAGATCCAGAGACCCAGTACTTC
CDR3: CSAGTGDPETQYF

J: TRBJ1-6
V: TRBV12-3/TRBV12-4
size: few
D: TRBD1
DNA: TGTGCCAGCAGCCCCGGGACAGGGCTTTCACCCCTCCACTTT
CDR3: CASSPGTGLSPLHF

J: TRBJ2-1
V: TRBV27
size: few
D: TRBD1
DNA: TGTGCCAGCAGTTTATCGGGGACAGGGAACTACAATGAGCAGTTCTTC
CDR3: CASSLSGTGNYNEQFF

J: TRBJ1-5
V: TRBV12-3/TRBV12-4
size: .
D: .
DNA: TGTGCCAGTGGCCTCCGGGGTATCAATCAGCCCCAGCATTTT
CDR3: CASGLRGINQPQHF

J: TRBJ1-2
V: TRBV4-2
size: few
D: .
DNA: TGTGCCAGCAGCCAAGAGGAGACAGCCGGGTTAAACTATGGCTACACCTTC
CDR3: CASSQEETAGLNYGYTF

J: TRBJ2-4
V: TRBV29-1
size: many
D: TRBD2
DNA: TGCAGCGTGGAGGGGAGGGCAGCCAAAAACATTCAGTACTTC
CDR3: CSVEGRAAKNIQYF

J: TRBJ2-5
V: TRBV12-3/TRBV12-4
size: many
D: .
DNA: TGTGCCAGCAGTTTAGTACGCGGGCAGACCCAGTACTTC
CDR3: CASSLVRGQTQYF

J: TRBJ2-3
V: TRBV12-3/TRBV12-4
size: few
D: .
DNA: TGTGCCAGCAGTTTTTCCTTCCCAGATACGCAGTATTTT
CDR3: CASSFSFPDTQYF

J: TRBJ2-2
V: TRBV20-1
size: once
D: TRBD2
DNA: TGCAGTGCTAGTCTGGCGGGGGGGCCGGTCACCGGGGAGCTGTTTTTT
CDR3: CSASLAGGPVTGELFF

J: TRBJ2-1
V: TRBV15
size: many
D: TRBD2
DNA: TGTGCCACCAGCACAAGGACTAGCGGGGGTGATGAGCAGTTCTTC
CDR3: CATSTRTSGGDEQFF

J: TRBJ2-1
V: TRBV5-1
size: few
D: TRBD2
DNA: TGCGCCAGCAGCTTGGGGTCTAGCGGGGCCGTCAATGAGCAGTTCTTC
CDR3: CASSLGSSGAVNEQFF

J: TRBJ1-6
V: TRBV7-3
size: few
D: TRBD1
DNA: TGTGCCAGCAGCTCAGGGGGGACAGGCGGTAGTTCACCCCTCCACTTT
CDR3: CASSSGGTGGSSPLHF

J: TRBJ2-5
V: TRBV11-2
size: few
D: TRBD2
DNA: TGTGCCAGCAGCTCCGGGACTAGCGGGGTTGGGACCCAGTACTTC
CDR3: CASSSGTSGVGTQYF

J: TRBJ2-1
V: TRBV4-1
size: .
D: .
DNA: TGCGCCAGCAGCCAAGGGGTTAGCTCCTACAATGAGCAGTTCTTC
CDR3: CASSQGVSSYNEQFF

J: TRBJ1-1
V: TRBV7-6
size: few
D: TRBD1
DNA: TGTGCCAGCAGCGCCGGACAGGGGGACACTGAAGCTTTCTTT
CDR3: CASSAGQGDTEAFF

J: TRBJ2-1
V: TRBV15
size: .
D: TRBD2
DNA: TGTGCCACCAGCAGAGATGGGACTAGCGGGGATGTAGAGTTCTTC
CDR3: CATSRDGTSGDVEFF

J: TRBJ2-7
V: TRBV20-1
size: .
D: TRBD1
DNA: TGCAGTCCTTACAGAGGGGGCGGAAGATACGAGCAGTACTTC
CDR3: CSPYRGGGRYEQYF